A selection of T cell receptor beta chains follows, all from one sample in a study of identical twins. TCRdb re-analysed the 5' RACE reads in MiXCR, keeping a single row per CDR3 protein. In the table there are hundreds of thousands of distinct CDR3 sequences, roughly 6.2% of which are singletons. The sample comprised naive T cells sorted from blood. The receptors stem from a man in his late teens or twenties in good health. Both conserved end residues are part of each CDR3. Fields, in order: CDR3 DNA, CDR3 protein, V gene, D gene, J gene, clone size. D genes are given only for firm matches. Rows may omit the clone size; those that give it use once, few, many or a size class.

CDR3nt: TGTGCCAGCAGTGGGGGCCCGGGAAATCAGCCCCAGCATTTT
CDR3aa: CASSGGPGNQPQHF
v_gene: TRBV2
d_gene: .
j_gene: TRBJ1-5
abundance: few

CDR3nt: TGTGCCAGCAGCTTAAAAGTCGGCAGCACAGATACGCAGTATTTT
CDR3aa: CASSLKVGSTDTQYF
v_gene: TRBV7-9
d_gene: .
j_gene: TRBJ2-3
abundance: many

CDR3nt: TGTGCCAGCAGTGAGACGGGGGGTCGGTATGAAAAACTGTTTTTT
CDR3aa: CASSETGGRYEKLFF
v_gene: TRBV2
d_gene: .
j_gene: TRBJ1-4
abundance: few

CDR3nt: TGTGCCAGCAGTTACGGGGCTAGCGGGAGCTTTGGGGAGACCCAGTACTTC
CDR3aa: CASSYGASGSFGETQYF
v_gene: TRBV6-2/TRBV6-3
d_gene: TRBD2
j_gene: TRBJ2-5
abundance: .

CDR3nt: TGTGCCAGCAGACCCGGACAGTTCGAGACCCAGTACTTC
CDR3aa: CASRPGQFETQYF
v_gene: TRBV12-3/TRBV12-4
d_gene: .
j_gene: TRBJ2-5
abundance: many

CDR3nt: TGTGCCAGCAGAGGACAGGGAGGGACTGAAGCTTTCTTT
CDR3aa: CASRGQGGTEAFF
v_gene: TRBV2
d_gene: TRBD1
j_gene: TRBJ1-1
abundance: .

CDR3nt: TGTGCCAGCGGGAGCTCGAACACTGAAGCTTTCTTT
CDR3aa: CASGSSNTEAFF
v_gene: TRBV2
d_gene: .
j_gene: TRBJ1-1
abundance: many

CDR3nt: TGTGCCAGCAGCCGGGGACAGGGTGATGGCTACACCTTC
CDR3aa: CASSRGQGDGYTF
v_gene: TRBV7-8
d_gene: TRBD1
j_gene: TRBJ1-2
abundance: .

CDR3nt: TGTGCCAGCGGGCAGAACACTGAAGCTTTCTTT
CDR3aa: CASGQNTEAFF
v_gene: TRBV7-8
d_gene: .
j_gene: TRBJ1-1
abundance: few

CDR3nt: TGTGCCAGCAGTTTAGGGACAATCAACACTGAAGCTTTCTTT
CDR3aa: CASSLGTINTEAFF
v_gene: TRBV12-3/TRBV12-4
d_gene: .
j_gene: TRBJ1-1
abundance: many

CDR3nt: TGTGCCAGCAGGCCAGCGGGAGACTACTACAATGAGCAGTTCTTC
CDR3aa: CASRPAGDYYNEQFF
v_gene: TRBV27
d_gene: TRBD2
j_gene: TRBJ2-1
abundance: many

CDR3nt: TGTGCCAGCAGTTTGACAGGGCCCCAGCCCCAGCATTTT
CDR3aa: CASSLTGPQPQHF
v_gene: TRBV27
d_gene: TRBD1
j_gene: TRBJ1-5
abundance: .

CDR3nt: TGTGCCACCAGTGGTACAGACACAGATACGCAGTATTTT
CDR3aa: CATSGTDTDTQYF
v_gene: TRBV24-1
d_gene: .
j_gene: TRBJ2-3
abundance: many

CDR3nt: TGCGCCAGCAGTGGGTTCGAGAGGTCGGCAGATACGCAGTATTTT
CDR3aa: CASSGFERSADTQYF
v_gene: TRBV4-1
d_gene: .
j_gene: TRBJ2-3
abundance: .

CDR3nt: TGTGCCAGCATGGGGGGGCCCCGGGAGCTGTTTTTT
CDR3aa: CASMGGPRELFF
v_gene: TRBV28
d_gene: .
j_gene: TRBJ2-2
abundance: few

CDR3nt: TGTGCCAGCAGGGGCGAGGAGGCCAACGTCCTGACTTTC
CDR3aa: CASRGEEANVLTF
v_gene: TRBV12-3/TRBV12-4
d_gene: .
j_gene: TRBJ2-6
abundance: many

CDR3nt: TGCAGTGCTAGATCCAGGGTATCCTACGAGCAGTACTTC
CDR3aa: CSARSRVSYEQYF
v_gene: TRBV20-1
d_gene: .
j_gene: TRBJ2-7
abundance: many

CDR3nt: TGCGCCAGCGCCAACCCCGGGACTACCTACAATGAGCAGTTCTTC
CDR3aa: CASANPGTTYNEQFF
v_gene: TRBV10-1
d_gene: TRBD2
j_gene: TRBJ2-1
abundance: .

CDR3nt: TGTGCCAGCAGCAGTAGAACAGGGGCCTCCAATCAGCCCCAGCATTTT
CDR3aa: CASSSRTGASNQPQHF
v_gene: TRBV21-1
d_gene: .
j_gene: TRBJ1-5
abundance: many

CDR3nt: TGCAGTGCTAGGGCAAGCTCCTACGAGCAGTACTTC
CDR3aa: CSARASSYEQYF
v_gene: TRBV20-1
d_gene: .
j_gene: TRBJ2-7
abundance: many

CDR3nt: TGCGCCAGCAAACCGGGACAGGGGAAAAACATTCAGTACTTC
CDR3aa: CASKPGQGKNIQYF
v_gene: TRBV5-1
d_gene: TRBD1
j_gene: TRBJ2-4
abundance: few

CDR3nt: TGTGCCAGCAGTTACCTAGCGGGAGGAACCTACAATGAGCAGTTCTTC
CDR3aa: CASSYLAGGTYNEQFF
v_gene: TRBV6-2/TRBV6-3
d_gene: TRBD2
j_gene: TRBJ2-1
abundance: many

CDR3nt: TGTGCCTGGAGTGTAGGTCTCGGTCCGAGACAAGGGGGGTTCGAGCAGTACTTC
CDR3aa: CAWSVGLGPRQGGFEQYF
v_gene: TRBV30
d_gene: .
j_gene: TRBJ2-7
abundance: .

CDR3nt: TGCAGTGCTAGTTTCTTGGGGCAGGGAGATTATGGCTACACCTTC
CDR3aa: CSASFLGQGDYGYTF
v_gene: TRBV20-1
d_gene: .
j_gene: TRBJ1-2
abundance: few

CDR3nt: TGCAGCGCCTCGACAGAGAACTCCTACGAGCAGTACTTC
CDR3aa: CSASTENSYEQYF
v_gene: TRBV29-1
d_gene: .
j_gene: TRBJ2-7
abundance: .

CDR3nt: TGTGCCAGCAGTTACGGGCAGGGGGGGAGGCCCTACTACGAGCAGTACTTC
CDR3aa: CASSYGQGGRPYYEQYF
v_gene: TRBV6-5
d_gene: .
j_gene: TRBJ2-7
abundance: few

CDR3nt: TGTGCCAGCAGTTGGGAAAGGGTGGCGGAGTTCTTC
CDR3aa: CASSWERVAEFF
v_gene: TRBV12-3/TRBV12-4
d_gene: .
j_gene: TRBJ2-1
abundance: .

CDR3nt: TGTGCCAGCAGTTTAAGTCGGTCCCAAGCGGAGACCCAGTACTTC
CDR3aa: CASSLSRSQAETQYF
v_gene: TRBV12-3/TRBV12-4
d_gene: .
j_gene: TRBJ2-5
abundance: many

CDR3nt: TGTGCCAGCAGTTTAGGCGGGAGTAACAAAAACATTCAGTACTTC
CDR3aa: CASSLGGSNKNIQYF
v_gene: TRBV12-3/TRBV12-4
d_gene: TRBD2
j_gene: TRBJ2-4
abundance: many

CDR3nt: TGCGCCAGCAGCCCAAATCCCGTAGGGGCTTACAATGAGCAGTTCTTC
CDR3aa: CASSPNPVGAYNEQFF
v_gene: TRBV5-1
d_gene: .
j_gene: TRBJ2-1
abundance: .

CDR3nt: TGTGCCAGCAGTAAACGACAGGGCACTTCACCCCTCCACTTT
CDR3aa: CASSKRQGTSPLHF
v_gene: TRBV6-1
d_gene: TRBD1
j_gene: TRBJ1-6
abundance: many

CDR3nt: TGTGCCAGCAGTCCAGGGGAGGCCGGGGAGCTGTTTTTT
CDR3aa: CASSPGEAGELFF
v_gene: TRBV2
d_gene: .
j_gene: TRBJ2-2
abundance: few

CDR3nt: TGCGCCAGCGGGACTGACACCGAAGCTTTCTTT
CDR3aa: CASGTDTEAFF
v_gene: TRBV5-1
d_gene: .
j_gene: TRBJ1-1
abundance: .

CDR3nt: TGCGCCAGCAGGGGGACAGGGGTAGAGACCCAGTACTTC
CDR3aa: CASRGTGVETQYF
v_gene: TRBV5-1
d_gene: TRBD1
j_gene: TRBJ2-5
abundance: many

CDR3nt: TGTGCCAGCAGCGCAACACGGACTAGCGTTACCTACAATGAGCAGTTCTTC
CDR3aa: CASSATRTSVTYNEQFF
v_gene: TRBV7-8
d_gene: TRBD2
j_gene: TRBJ2-1
abundance: .

CDR3nt: TGTGCCTGGAGGACGGGAAGGGCTCAAGAGACCCAGTACTTC
CDR3aa: CAWRTGRAQETQYF
v_gene: TRBV30
d_gene: .
j_gene: TRBJ2-5
abundance: .

CDR3nt: TGCAGTGCCGCCTCTCCATCCGGGACAGACGGAAACACCATATATTTT
CDR3aa: CSAASPSGTDGNTIYF
v_gene: TRBV20-1
d_gene: TRBD1
j_gene: TRBJ1-3
abundance: .

CDR3nt: TGCAGTGCAAGGGACAGGAGTTACAATCAGCCCCAGCATTTT
CDR3aa: CSARDRSYNQPQHF
v_gene: TRBV20-1
d_gene: TRBD1
j_gene: TRBJ1-5
abundance: .

CDR3nt: TGTGCCAGCAGCCGTACGCGGGAGAGGACAGATACGCAGTATTTT
CDR3aa: CASSRTRERTDTQYF
v_gene: TRBV3-1
d_gene: TRBD2
j_gene: TRBJ2-3
abundance: .

CDR3nt: TGCGCCAGCAGCCAAGTGACAGGGATTACTCAGCCCCAGCATTTT
CDR3aa: CASSQVTGITQPQHF
v_gene: TRBV4-1
d_gene: TRBD1
j_gene: TRBJ1-5
abundance: many

CDR3nt: TGCAGCGTCAGAGAGCGGGAGTCGTACCCGGATACGCAGTATTTT
CDR3aa: CSVRERESYPDTQYF
v_gene: TRBV29-1
d_gene: TRBD2
j_gene: TRBJ2-3
abundance: many

CDR3nt: TGTGCCAGCAGCTTAGTCCATGGGGTCGGAACGTACAATGAGCAGTTCTTC
CDR3aa: CASSLVHGVGTYNEQFF
v_gene: TRBV7-8
d_gene: .
j_gene: TRBJ2-1
abundance: few

CDR3nt: TGTGCCAGCAGCGTAGGCGGCGGGAGTGGCAATGAGCAGTTCTTC
CDR3aa: CASSVGGGSGNEQFF
v_gene: TRBV9
d_gene: TRBD2
j_gene: TRBJ2-1
abundance: .

CDR3nt: TGTGCCAGCAGCACAGGCTTCAACTACAATGAGCAGTTCTTC
CDR3aa: CASSTGFNYNEQFF
v_gene: TRBV12-3/TRBV12-4
d_gene: .
j_gene: TRBJ2-1
abundance: few

CDR3nt: TGTGCCAGCTCACCACCCCCTCCCGGGGAGCTGTTTTTT
CDR3aa: CASSPPPPGELFF
v_gene: TRBV18
d_gene: .
j_gene: TRBJ2-2
abundance: .

CDR3nt: TGTGCCACCAGTGATCCTGGGCTGGACAGGAGCTCCTACAATGAGCAGTTCTTC
CDR3aa: CATSDPGLDRSSYNEQFF
v_gene: TRBV24-1
d_gene: TRBD1
j_gene: TRBJ2-1
abundance: many

CDR3nt: TGTGCCAGCAGCCCCGGACTTAAGCAGTTCTTC
CDR3aa: CASSPGLKQFF
v_gene: TRBV11-3
d_gene: .
j_gene: TRBJ2-1
abundance: few